The 8 T cell receptor beta chains presented below share a single source sample, sequenced in a study of Graves' ophthalmopathy and Graves' hyperthyroidism. RNA transcripts yielded amplified TCR beta CDR3 regions. First-round RT-PCR with HTBI primers preceded a second-round multiplex PCR. MiXCR was run by TCRdb on the multiplex PCR reads, yielding one entry per CDR3 protein. The repertoire includes around 1,000,000 distinct CDR3 sequences, roughly two fifths of them detected once, and 11% sits in the top ten. The sample comprised peripheral blood or thyroid tissue (not recorded which). These TCRs come from an adult man with Graves' hyperthyroidism.

As to this clonotype: Without the conserved terminal phenylalanine or tryptophan, this CDR3 likely stems from a read error. This chain joins TRBV29-1 and TRBJ1-5; D unclear. The CDR3 extends over 12 amino acids. V lost 8 bases and J 1 base, leaving 9 bases between the germline ends. Germline CDR1 and CDR2: SQVTM and ANQGSEA. Here the CDR3 reads CSPEDSNQPQHS. The CDR3 DNA is TGCAGCCCTGAGGACAGCAATCAGCCCCAGCATTCT.

The chain is built from TRBV15 and TRBJ1-6; no clear D. V shed 3 bases and J shed 10 bases, with 16 bases lying between them. CDR1 is LNHNV and CDR2 is YYDKDF in the germline V gene (reference sequence). The CDR3 contains 15 residues. Here the CDR3 reads CATSSFAGSGSPLHF. The CDR3 DNA is TGTGCCACCAGCAGCTTTGCAGGCAGCGGGTCACCCCTCCACTTT.

With regard to this clonotype: A much larger clone differs by one base, so this may be a read error. V is TRBV9 and J is TRBJ2-2; D tentatively fits TRBD1 or TRBD2 (5 bases each). This CDR3 is 15 amino acids long. The V and J ends lost 4 bases and 6 bases respectively, with 16 bases between them. Germline CDR1 and CDR2: SGDLS and YYNGEE. CDR3 residues: CASSFGTFSPGELFF. The CDR3 DNA follows: TGTGCCAGCAGCTTTGGGACGTTCTCCCCCGGGGAGCTGTTTTTT.

The chain recombines TRBV28 with TRBJ1-2; the D is unclear. The CDR3 contains 16 residues. Germline-derived CDR1 and CDR2 are MDHEN and SYDVKM. Trimming shortened V by 5 bases and J by 3 bases, and 19 bases separated the two germline ends. DNA for the CDR3: TGTGCCAGCAGTGCCTCTGGCCTCTCGAAGGACTATGGCTACACCTTC. Translated: CASSASGLSKDYGYTF.

This clonotype was counted between two and nine times. The chain has TRBV19 and TRBJ1-4; tentative D call: TRBD1 (6 bases). The CDR3 sequence is 16 residues long. Trimming pared 7 bases from V and 3 bases from J, leaving 18 bases between. Germline CDR1 reads LNHDA; CDR2 reads SQIVND (reference sequence). The DNA of the CDR3 is TGTGCCAGTACCGCCGGGGGGCGTCTTTCTAATGAAAAACTGTTTTTT. Protein product: CASTAGGRLSNEKLFF. Drawing the rest from reference TRBV19 and TRBJ1-4, the complete variable domain is DGGITQSPKYLFRKEGQNVTLSCEQNLNHDAMYWYRQDPGQGLRLIYYSQIVNDFQKGDIAEGYSVSREKKESFPLTVTSAQKNPTAFYLCASTAGGRLSNEKLFFGSGTQLSVL.

The sample holds many counts of this clonotype. The chain carries TRBV7-2 and TRBJ1-2; 10 nucleotides align to TRBD1. The length of the CDR3 is 16 residues. Trimming at V came to 5 bases and at J to 2 bases, leaving 8 bases not matched to a gene. The germline V gene has CDR1 SGHTA and CDR2 FQGNSA. In DNA form, the CDR3 reads TGTGCCAGCAGCACCGGGACAGGGGCTTTCAACTATGGCTACACCTTC. Residues: CASSTGTGAFNYGYTF. The whole variable domain, filled in from reference TRBV7-2 and TRBJ1-2, reads GAGVSQSPSNKVTEKGKDVELRCDPISGHTALYWYRQSLGQGLEFLIYFQGNSAPDKSGLPSDRFSAERTGGSVSTLTIQRTQQEDSAVYLCASSTGTGAFNYGYTFGSGTRLTVV.

Concerning this clonotype: Its ends do not fully match the called genes, so a read error is possible. The V call is TRBV7-9, the J call TRBJ2-2; the D is unclear. Germline loops: CDR1 SEHNR, CDR2 FQNEAQ (reference sequence). This CDR3 has 15 amino acids. The CDR3 DNA sequence: TGTGCCAACAGCGCCAACTCACAGAGCTACGGGGAGCTGTTTTTT. Its translation is CANSANSQSYGELFF.

This clonotype showed up many times. V gene TRBV5-1 combines with J gene TRBJ1-2; TRBD1 matches 10 bases. CDR3 size: 14 residues. V gave up 3 bases and J gave up 5 bases; unmatched junction bases: 4. The germline V gene encodes CDR1 SGHRS and CDR2 YFSETQ. The CDR3 DNA reads as TGCGCCAGCAGCTCCGGACAGGGGGAATATGGCTACACCTTC. Amino acids: CASSSGQGEYGYTF.